This TCR beta chain was found in a study of blood T cell repertoires in COVID-19. Whole-study context: Specimens from acute and convalescent COVID-19 originated in the United States, Italy and Spain. The analysed material was cDNA or gDNA that came from T cells, B-cell-depleted T cells, or PBMCs.

The ends lost 5 bases at V and 5 bases at J; junction bases unmatched: 4. Germline V gives CDR1 SGHTA, CDR2 FQGNSA. This CDR3 comprises 15 residues. Original processing notes: By means of reference gene primer amplification, nucleated cell counts were estimated. TCRdb's table, derived via immunoSEQ multiplex PCR, lists solely in-frame clones and lacks some. The V and J calls and clone size come from that table; D and trimming were worked out from the DNA. This sample has 110,000 or so clones, with approximately 90% found just once. The sequence was obtained from a woman aged 50 to 60 with acute or convalescent COVID-19. Sample: peripheral blood. The V and J genes are TRBV7-2 and TRBJ1-4; TRBD1 matches 11 bases. The DNA for the CDR3 is TGTGCCAGCAGCCCTAGGACAGGGGGCAATGAAAAACTGTTTTTT. Its translation: CASSPRTGGNEKLFF.